This T cell receptor (beta chain) was recovered during a study of immune cell composition in non-small cell lung cancer. Study-wide background: Histologic subtype was mainly adenocarcinoma or squamous cell carcinoma.

Points on this clone: What it binds is not known.

Clones were sequenced by immunoSEQ multiplex PCR, and TCRdb holds only the in-frame ones, with some missing. The top ten hold around 9% of the sample, which has 6,600 or so clones, 82% seen once. Study conclusions and caveats: TIL tumour reactivity correlated with maximal tumour-associated clone frequency in adenocarcinoma. Shared sequences between tumour-reactive and dominant in vivo clones were not proven.

The ends were cut back, 6 bases at V and 0 bases at J, with 21 bases in the middle. CDR1 MDHEN and CDR2 SYDVKM come from the germline V gene. This CDR3 region has 18 residues. Normal lung was taken at the farthest possible site, at least 3 cm from tumour. Specimen: non-adjacent lung tissue. The receptor's source is a human donor with non-small cell lung cancer. The chain combines TRBV28 with TRBJ1-3, with D perhaps TRBD1 (5 bases). CDR3 in amino acids: CASRPSGAGGHSGNTIYF. The CDR3 DNA sequence: TGTGCCAGCAGACCGTCTGGGGCCGGGGGTCACTCTGGAAACACCATATATTTT.